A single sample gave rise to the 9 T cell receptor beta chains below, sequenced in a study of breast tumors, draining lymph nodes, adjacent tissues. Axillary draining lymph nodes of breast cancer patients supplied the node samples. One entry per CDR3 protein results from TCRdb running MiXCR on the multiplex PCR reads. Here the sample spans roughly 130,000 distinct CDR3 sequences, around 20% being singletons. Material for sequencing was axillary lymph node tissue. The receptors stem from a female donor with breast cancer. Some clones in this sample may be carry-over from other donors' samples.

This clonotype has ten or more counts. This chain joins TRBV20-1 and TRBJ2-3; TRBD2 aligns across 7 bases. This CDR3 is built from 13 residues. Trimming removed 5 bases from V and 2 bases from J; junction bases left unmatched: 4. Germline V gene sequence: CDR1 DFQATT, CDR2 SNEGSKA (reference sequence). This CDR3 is CSADGTTTDTQYF. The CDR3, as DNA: TGCAGTGCTGATGGGACTACCACAGATACGCAGTATTTT.

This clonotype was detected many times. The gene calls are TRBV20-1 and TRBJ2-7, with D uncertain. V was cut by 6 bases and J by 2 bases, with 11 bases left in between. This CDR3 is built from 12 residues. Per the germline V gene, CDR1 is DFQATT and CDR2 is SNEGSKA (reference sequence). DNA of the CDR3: TGCAGTGCGGCCCCACCGGCCTACGAGCAGTACTTC. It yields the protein CSAAPPAYEQYF.

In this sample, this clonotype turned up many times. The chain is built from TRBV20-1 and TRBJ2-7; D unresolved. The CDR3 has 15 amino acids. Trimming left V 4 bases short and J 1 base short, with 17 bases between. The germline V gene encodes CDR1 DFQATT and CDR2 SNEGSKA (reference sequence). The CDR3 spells CSANKGVHGSYEQYF. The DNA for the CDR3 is TGCAGTGCTAATAAGGGCGTACATGGGTCCTACGAGCAGTACTTC.

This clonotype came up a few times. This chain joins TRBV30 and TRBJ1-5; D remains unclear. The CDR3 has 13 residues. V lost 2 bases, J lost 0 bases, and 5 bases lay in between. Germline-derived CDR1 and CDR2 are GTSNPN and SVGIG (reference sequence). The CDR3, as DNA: TGTGCCTGGAGTCCCAATAGCAATCAGCCCCAGCATTTT. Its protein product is CAWSPNSNQPQHF.

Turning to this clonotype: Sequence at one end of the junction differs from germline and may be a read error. For the CDR3, the DNA is TGCAGCTGTTCGGCTAGGTCTTACGAGCAGTGCTTC. It yields the protein CSCSARSYEQCF. The chain employs TRBV20-1 and TRBJ2-7; D is undetermined. Per the germline V gene, CDR1 is DFQATT and CDR2 is SNEGSKA (reference sequence). This CDR3 region has 12 residues.

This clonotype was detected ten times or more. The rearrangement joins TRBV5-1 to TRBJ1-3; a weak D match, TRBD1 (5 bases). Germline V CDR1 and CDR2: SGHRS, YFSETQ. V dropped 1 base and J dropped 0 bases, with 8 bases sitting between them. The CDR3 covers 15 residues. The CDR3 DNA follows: TGCGCCAGCAGCTTGAACACAGGCTCTGGAAACACCATATATTTT. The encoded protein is CASSLNTGSGNTIYF.

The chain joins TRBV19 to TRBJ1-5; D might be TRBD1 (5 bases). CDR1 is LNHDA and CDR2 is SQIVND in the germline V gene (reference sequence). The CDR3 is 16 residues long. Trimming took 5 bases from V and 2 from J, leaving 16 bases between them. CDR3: CASSSHQGHGNQPQHF. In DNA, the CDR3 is TGTGCCAGTAGTTCCCACCAGGGTCATGGCAATCAGCCCCAGCATTTT.

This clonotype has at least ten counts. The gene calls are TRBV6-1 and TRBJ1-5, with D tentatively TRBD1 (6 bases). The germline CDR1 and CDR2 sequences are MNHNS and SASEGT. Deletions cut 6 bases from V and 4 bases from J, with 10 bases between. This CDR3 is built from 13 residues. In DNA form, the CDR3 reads TGTGCCAGCAGAGGACAGTCGAATCAGCCCCAGCATTTT. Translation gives CASRGQSNQPQHF.

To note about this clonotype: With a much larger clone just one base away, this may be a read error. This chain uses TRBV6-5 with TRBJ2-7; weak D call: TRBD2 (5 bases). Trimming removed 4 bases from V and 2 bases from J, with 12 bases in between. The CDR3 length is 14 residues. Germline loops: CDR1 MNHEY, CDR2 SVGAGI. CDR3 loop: CASSCGYPTYEQYF. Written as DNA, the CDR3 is TGTGCCAGCAGTTGCGGGTACCCTACCTACGAGCAGTACTTC.